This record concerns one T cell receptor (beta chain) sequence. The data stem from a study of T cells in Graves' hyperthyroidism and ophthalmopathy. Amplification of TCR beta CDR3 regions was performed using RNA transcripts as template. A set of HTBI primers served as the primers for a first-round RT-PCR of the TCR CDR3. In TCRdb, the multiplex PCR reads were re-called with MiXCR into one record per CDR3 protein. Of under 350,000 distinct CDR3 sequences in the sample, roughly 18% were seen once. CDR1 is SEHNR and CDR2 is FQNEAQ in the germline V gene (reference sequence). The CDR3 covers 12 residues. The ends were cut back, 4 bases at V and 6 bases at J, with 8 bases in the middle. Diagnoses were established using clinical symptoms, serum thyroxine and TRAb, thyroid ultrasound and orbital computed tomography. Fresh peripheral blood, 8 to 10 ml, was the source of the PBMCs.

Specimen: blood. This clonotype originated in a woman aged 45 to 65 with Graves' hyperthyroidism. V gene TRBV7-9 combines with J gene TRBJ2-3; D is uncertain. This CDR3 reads CASSSGRDTQYF. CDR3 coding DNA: TGTGCCAGCAGCTCCGGTCGGGATACGCAGTATTTT. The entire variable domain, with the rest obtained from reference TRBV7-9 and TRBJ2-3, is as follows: DTGVSQNPRHKITKRGQNVTFRCDPISEHNRLYWYRQTLGQGPEFLTYFQNEAQLEKSRLLSDRFSAERPKGSFSTLEIQRTEQGDSAMYLCASSSGRDTQYFGPGTRLTVL.